Listed below are T cell receptor beta chains from one sample, sequenced in a study of regulatory T cells in long-lasting Graves disease. Using its own MiXCR run on the multiplex PCR reads, TCRdb lists one record per CDR3 protein. The profile shows 400,000 to 450,000 distinct CDR3 sequences, about a sixth of them singletons. This sample was shared with a second study, whose subject was T cells in Graves' hyperthyroidism and ophthalmopathy.

Material: peripheral blood mononuclear cells (PBMCs), obtained at new diagnosis, from a patient treated with antithyroid drugs. These receptors came from a woman aged 25-40 years with Graves disease. The CDR3 runs from the conserved cysteine through the conserved F or W. Fields, in order: J gene, V gene, clone size, D gene, CDR3 protein, CDR3 DNA. D genes are given only for firm matches. Clone sizes are given selectively: once, few, many, or a class where the clone is expanded.

TRBJ1-2,TRBV5-4,many,.,CASSLAKATYGYTF,TGTGCCAGCAGCTTGGCCAAGGCTACCTATGGCTACACCTTC
TRBJ2-1,TRBV12-3/TRBV12-4,many,TRBD2,CASSRTSGRYNEQFF,TGTGCCAGCAGCCGGACTAGCGGGAGGTACAATGAGCAGTTCTTC
TRBJ2-7,TRBV27,many,TRBD2,CASSLLAGEGYEQYF,TGTGCCAGCAGCCTACTAGCGGGAGAAGGCTACGAGCAGTACTTC
TRBJ1-2,TRBV28,many,.,CASSLWGSRANYGYTF,TGTGCCAGCAGTTTATGGGGATCCAGAGCTAACTATGGCTACACCTTC
TRBJ2-2,TRBV7-7,few,TRBD2,CASSLTGLAGTNTGELFF,TGTGCTAGCAGCTTAACGGGACTAGCGGGAACGAACACCGGGGAGCTGTTTTTT
TRBJ1-5,TRBV7-9,.,.,CASSFSQGAQPQHF,TGTGCCAGCAGCTTTAGCCAGGGCGCACAGCCCCAGCATTTT
TRBJ2-7,TRBV7-9,many,.,CASNRDTGEQYF,TGTGCCAGCAACAGGGATACGGGCGAGCAGTACTTC
TRBJ2-5,TRBV24-1,.,.,CATSDPSWSQETQYF,TGTGCCACCAGTGATCCTAGTTGGAGCCAAGAGACCCAGTACTTC
TRBJ2-1,TRBV7-9,.,TRBD1,CATLTTGANEQFF,TGTGCCACCCTAACGACAGGGGCGAATGAGCAGTTCTTC
TRBJ2-7,TRBV12-3/TRBV12-4,many,.,CASSLVGAEGYEQYF,TGTGCCAGCAGTTTAGTAGGGGCAGAAGGCTACGAGCAGTACTTC
TRBJ2-1,TRBV29-1,many,TRBD2,CSVAGLAGRAWSNEQFF,TGCAGCGTCGCGGGACTAGCGGGAAGGGCTTGGTCAAATGAGCAGTTCTTC
TRBJ2-7,TRBV6-1,.,TRBD2,CASTTAGTSGNEQYF,TGTGCCAGCACTACGGCCGGGACTAGCGGGAACGAGCAGTACTTC
TRBJ2-7,TRBV2,many,.,CASNPGKFPYEQYF,TGTGCCAGCAACCCCGGTAAATTTCCCTACGAGCAGTACTTC
TRBJ2-3,TRBV7-9,many,.,CASSRAVADTQYF,TGTGCCAGCAGCAGGGCGGTTGCAGATACGCAGTATTTT
TRBJ2-1,TRBV15,.,.,CATSRHIPSARPYNEQFF,TGTGCCACCAGCAGACACATTCCCAGTGCCCGGCCTTACAATGAGCAGTTCTTC
TRBJ2-7,TRBV10-1,many,.,CASRRGYPGAGEQYF,TGCGCCAGCAGGAGAGGATATCCCGGAGCTGGCGAGCAGTACTTC
TRBJ2-1,TRBV20-1,many,.,CSARDLSHEQFF,TGCAGTGCTAGAGACCTAAGCCATGAGCAGTTCTTC
TRBJ2-3,TRBV30,.,.,CAWRSWATGGADTQYF,TGTGCCTGGAGGTCTTGGGCCACGGGGGGCGCAGATACGCAGTATTTT
TRBJ2-7,TRBV19,.,TRBD1,CASSIVPGQGGYEQYF,TGTGCCAGTAGTATAGTACCGGGACAGGGGGGCTACGAGCAGTACTTC
TRBJ2-3,TRBV11-3,many,.,CASSLVESDTQYF,TGTGCCAGCAGCTTAGTGGAGTCGGATACGCAGTATTTT
TRBJ2-2,TRBV7-9,.,.,CASSLASPGELFF,TGTGCCAGCAGCTTAGCGTCCCCCGGGGAGCTGTTTTTT
TRBJ2-3,TRBV18,many,.,CASSPGSVWDTQYF,TGTGCCAGCTCACCCGGAAGCGTCTGGGATACGCAGTATTTT
TRBJ2-1,TRBV19,few,TRBD2,CASSHSGTSGYNEQFF,TGTGCCAGTAGTCACTCCGGGACTAGCGGCTACAATGAGCAGTTCTTC
TRBJ2-5,TRBV18,many,.,CASSPRDKVLTKETQYF,TGTGCCAGCTCACCAAGGGACAAAGTCCTGACGAAAGAGACCCAGTACTTC
TRBJ2-2,TRBV28,.,.,CASSFSRGTGELFF,TGTGCCAGCAGTTTTAGCAGGGGCACCGGGGAGCTGTTTTTT
TRBJ2-4,TRBV12-5,many,.,CASGSSTEAKNIQYF,TGTGCTAGTGGTTCCTCGACCGAAGCCAAAAACATTCAGTACTTC
TRBJ2-3,TRBV12-3/TRBV12-4,many,.,CASSGLTQGSDTQYF,TGTGCCAGCAGTGGACTAACGCAAGGATCAGATACGCAGTATTTT
TRBJ2-7,TRBV27,many,TRBD2,CASSSRREAYEQYF,TGTGCCAGCAGTTCCCGGCGGGAGGCCTACGAGCAGTACTTC
TRBJ2-7,TRBV12-3/TRBV12-4,many,TRBD2,CASSFLAGAGEQYF,TGTGCCAGCAGTTTTCTGGCGGGAGCGGGGGAGCAGTACTTC
TRBJ2-5,TRBV7-2,.,TRBD2,CASSSEPGLAGERETQYF,TGTGCCAGCAGCTCAGAACCGGGACTAGCGGGAGAGCGGGAGACCCAGTACTTC
TRBJ1-5,TRBV28,few,.,CASSWGSGGLEQPQHF,TGTGCCAGCAGTTGGGGGTCCGGGGGGCTGGAGCAGCCCCAGCATTTT
TRBJ2-1,TRBV18,.,.,CASSPLRQNEQFF,TGTGCCAGCTCACCGCTCAGACAGAATGAGCAGTTCTTC
TRBJ1-1,TRBV15,few,.,CATSRAGVTEAFF,TGTGCCACCAGCAGAGCTGGGGTCACTGAAGCTTTCTTT